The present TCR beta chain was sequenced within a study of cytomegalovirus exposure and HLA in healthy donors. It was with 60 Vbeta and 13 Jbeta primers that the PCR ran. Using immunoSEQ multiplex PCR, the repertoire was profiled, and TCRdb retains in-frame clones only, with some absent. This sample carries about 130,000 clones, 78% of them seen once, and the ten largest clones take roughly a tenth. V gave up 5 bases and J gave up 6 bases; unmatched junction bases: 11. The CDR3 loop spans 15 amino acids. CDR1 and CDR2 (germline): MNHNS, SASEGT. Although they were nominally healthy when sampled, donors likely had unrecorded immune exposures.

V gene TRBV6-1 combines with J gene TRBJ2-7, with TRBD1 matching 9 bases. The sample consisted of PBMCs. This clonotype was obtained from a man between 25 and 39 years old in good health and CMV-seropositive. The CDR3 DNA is TGTGCCAGCAGTCCGGGACAGGGACGATCTGGCGAGCAGTACTTC. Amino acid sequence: CASSPGQGRSGEQYF.